One sample yielded the 9 T cell receptor beta chains listed below, sequenced in a study of regulatory T cells in long-lasting Graves disease. Time point defined: persistent/refractory GD, antithyroid drugs over 5 years with positive TRAb. RNA extracted from PBMCs served as the sequencing template. With iRepertoire HTBI primers and Arm-PCR of CDR3 regions, TCR beta libraries were built. TCRdb processed the multiplex PCR reads anew with MiXCR; each CDR3 protein has one entry. The repertoire holds 350,000 to 450,000 distinct CDR3 sequences, 20% to 25% seen once, with under 35% in the top ten. The sample here was peripheral blood mononuclear cells (PBMCs), taken when the disease was refractory, from a patient treated with antithyroid drugs. The receptor set was obtained from a woman in her thirties or forties with Graves disease.

This clonotype was seen only a few times. This may be a read error, as it is one base from a much larger clone. The chain combines TRBV2 with TRBJ2-7; D possibly corresponds to TRBD2 (5 bases). Germline loops: CDR1 SNHLY, CDR2 FYNNEI. V was pared by 6 bases and J by 1 base, with 19 bases between. This CDR3 spans 16 amino acids. CDR3 bases: TGTGCCAGCAGCCACCGGGGAGCTAACAGATCCTACGAGCAGTACTTC. The encoded protein is CASSHRGANRSYEQYF.

The rearrangement joins TRBV28 to TRBJ2-7; D uncertain. The CDR3 loop spans 13 amino acids. CDR1 and CDR2 (germline): MDHEN, SYDVKM. Trimming stripped 6 bases from V and 6 bases from J, with 15 bases between. The chain's CDR3 is CASSETNTPEQYF. CDR3 nucleotide sequence: TGTGCCAGCAGCGAAACCAATACCCCCGAGCAGTACTTC.

This clonotype was observed a few times. One end of the junction varies from germline; a read error may be responsible. The chain links TRBV20-1 to TRBJ1-5, with D possibly TRBD1 on 6 matching bases. This CDR3 contains 14 residues. Per the germline V gene, CDR1 is DFQATT and CDR2 is SNEGSKA (reference sequence). The DNA of the CDR3 is TGCAGTGGAAGGGGGGGGCATAGCAATCAACCCCAGCATTTT. Translation gives CSGRGGHSNQPQHF.

This clonotype was seen many times. J is TRBJ1-5 and V is TRBV9, with unresolved D. The V end lost 2 bases, the J end lost 3 bases, and 6 bases lay between the germline ends. Per germline, CDR1 SGDLS and CDR2 YYNGEE. This CDR3 is built from 13 residues. This chain's CDR3 is CASSVGPNQPQHF. CDR3 in DNA: TGTGCCAGCAGCGTGGGCCCCAATCAGCCCCAGCATTTT.

This clonotype has a count of ten or more. The chain employs TRBV5-1 and TRBJ2-2; 7 bases line up with TRBD2. This CDR3 region has 17 residues. V shed 5 bases, J shed 0 bases, and the junction held 10 bases outside the gene matches. Germline CDR1 SGHRS, CDR2 YFSETQ. CDR3 residues: CASSWSSGSPNTGELFF. The DNA of the CDR3 is TGCGCCAGCAGTTGGAGTAGCGGGTCACCGAACACCGGGGAGCTGTTTTTT.

Points on this clonotype: A much larger clone is a single base away; this may be a read error. The chain joins TRBV11-3 to TRBJ2-3; no clear D gene. This CDR3 comprises 12 residues. The germline V and J ends were trimmed by 0 bases and 4 bases, with 2 bases remaining between them. Germline CDR1 SGHNT, CDR2 YENEEA. Written as DNA, the CDR3 is TGTGCCAGCAGCTTAGACCCAGATACGCAGTATTTT. Encoded protein: CASSLDPDTQYF.

This clonotype has just a few counts. This chain uses TRBV19 with TRBJ2-3; D might be TRBD2 (5 bases). Germline V lookup: CDR1 LNHDA, CDR2 SQIVND (reference sequence). The CDR3 has 13 residues. The V end was cut by 5 bases, the J end by 2 bases, with 8 bases between. CDR3 sequence: CASSPGVTDTQYF. As DNA, the CDR3 is TGTGCCAGTAGTCCCGGGGTCACAGATACGCAGTATTTT. Drawing the rest from reference TRBV19 and TRBJ2-3, the complete variable domain is DGGITQSPKYLFRKEGQNVTLSCEQNLNHDAMYWYRQDPGQGLRLIYYSQIVNDFQKGDIAEGYSVSREKKESFPLTVTSAQKNPTAFYLCASSPGVTDTQYFGPGTRLTVL.

This clonotype was seen repeatedly, ten times or more. This rearrangement joins TRBV2 to TRBJ1-2, with D perhaps matching TRBD1 (5 bases). Germline values: CDR1 SNHLY, CDR2 FYNNEI. Trimming removed 7 bases at V and 7 bases at J, with 16 bases between. This CDR3 is 13 amino acids long. CDR3 sequence (DNA): TGTGCCAGCATAACTTTGACAGTTGCTGGCTACACCTTC. Residues: CASITLTVAGYTF. Filled out from reference TRBV2 and TRBJ1-2, the complete variable domain reads EPEVTQTPSHQVTQMGQEVILRCVPISNHLYFYWYRQILGQKVEFLVSFYNNEISEKSEIFDDQFSVERPDGSNFTLKIRSTKLEDSAMYFCASITLTVAGYTFGSGTRLTVV.

In this sample, this clonotype turned up a few times. The rearrangement joins TRBV11-2 to TRBJ2-1; either TRBD1 or TRBD2 may fit D (5 bases each). Germline V gene data show CDR1 as SGHAT and CDR2 as FQNNGV. Trimming took off 3 bases at V and 15 bases at J, with 15 bases between the two ends. The CDR3 totals 12 residues. The CDR3: CASSLLRAGRFF. CDR3 DNA sequence: TGTGCCAGCAGCTTGCTCAGGGCGGGTAGGTTCTTC.